This entry lists 23 T cell receptor beta chains sequenced from one sample in a study of cytomegalovirus exposure and HLA in healthy donors (dated by TCRdb to between 2016 and 2019). Library prep was done by the immunoSEQ multiplex PCR assay. For the multiplex PCR, a mixture combining 60 forward primers for TCR Vbeta segments and 13 reverse primers for TCR Jbeta segments was used. Not all clones reach the TCRdb copy of this immuneACCESS table, which keeps in-frame sequences only. Checked studies attribute under half of the gap to unresolved V genes and leave the rest unexplained. The sample contains about 140,000 clones, around 66% of them found a single time. 6.5% of the sample is taken by the ten largest. The material sequenced was PBMCs. The receptors derive from a woman aged 55 to 70 in good health and CMV-seronegative.

The chain links TRBV11-3 to TRBJ1-3, with D unresolved. Germline CDR1 reads SGHNT; CDR2 reads YENEEA. V was shortened by 0 bases and J by 1 base, with 7 bases between the two germline ends. This CDR3 has 15 amino acids. The CDR3 bases are TGTGCCAGCAGCTTAGAAGGCGGGTCTGGAAACACCATATATTTT. Translation: CASSLEGGSGNTIYF.

This chain links TRBV4-2 with TRBJ2-2; D call uncertain. Trimming shortened V by 0 bases and J by 6 bases, and 8 bases separated the two germline ends. This CDR3 contains 14 residues. In germline, CDR1 is LGHNA, CDR2 YNFKEQ. The CDR3 nucleotides read TGTGCCAGCAGCCAAGATTGGCCGTCCGGGGAGCTGTTTTTT. Amino acids: CASSQDWPSGELFF.

J is TRBJ1-2 and V is TRBV5-4, with TRBD1 identical over 7 bases. Germline-derived CDR1 and CDR2 are SGHNT and YYREEE (reference sequence). Trimming took 4 bases from V and 2 from J; bases not matched to a gene: 5. The CDR3 contains 14 residues. The CDR3 DNA reads TGTGCCAGCAGCCGGGACAGAGGGAACTATGGCTACACCTTC. Translated, it gives CASSRDRGNYGYTF.

The chain combines TRBV19 with TRBJ1-3; possible D gene TRBD1, 5 bases. The ends were cut back, 5 bases at V and 5 bases at J, with 16 bases in the middle. Germline lookup yields CDR1 LNHDA and CDR2 SQIVND (reference sequence). CDR3 length: 15 residues. The CDR3 region is CASSPDKLRRNTIYF. CDR3 DNA sequence: TGTGCCAGTAGTCCGGACAAGTTACGCAGAAACACCATATATTTT.

V and J are TRBV19 and TRBJ1-3; D remains unclear. CDR1 and CDR2 (germline): LNHDA, SQIVND (reference sequence). The CDR3 totals 14 residues. Trimming left V 7 bases short and J 1 base short, with 11 bases between. DNA of the CDR3: TGTGCCAGTACTCGGGGAGGGTCTGGAAACACCATATATTTT. It encodes CASTRGGSGNTIYF.

The chain recombines TRBV28 with TRBJ1-5; 7 positions match TRBD1. V was pared by 7 bases and J by 4 bases, with 7 bases of the junction left unmatched. Germline V gives CDR1 MDHEN, CDR2 SYDVKM. This CDR3 comprises 14 residues. The CDR3 region has the DNA TGTGCCAGCACCAAGGACAGGCTAAATCAGCCCCAGCATTTT. Its translation is CASTKDRLNQPQHF.

The chain recombines TRBV5-4 with TRBJ2-2, with 10 bases fitting TRBD1. Trimming cost V 5 bases and J 4 bases; bases outside gene matches: 8. Germline V gene sequence: CDR1 SGHNT, CDR2 YYREEE (reference sequence). The CDR3 is 16 residues long. This chain's CDR3 is CASRSDRGRGTGELFF. The CDR3 region has the DNA TGTGCCAGCAGATCTGACAGGGGGCGAGGCACCGGGGAGCTGTTTTTT.

V gene TRBV28 combines with J gene TRBJ2-3; D possibly corresponds to TRBD1 (5 bases). Germline CDR1 MDHEN, CDR2 SYDVKM. V was clipped by 6 bases and J by 1 base, with 14 bases between them. CDR3 length equals 15 residues. The CDR3 is CASSSWGGGTDTQYF. In DNA form, the CDR3 reads TGTGCCAGCAGCTCATGGGGCGGAGGCACAGATACGCAGTATTTT.

The chain carries TRBV7-2 and TRBJ2-1; 13 bases align to TRBD2. Trimming took 1 base from V and 6 from J; bases not matched to a gene: 3. Germline assignment: CDR1 SGHTA and CDR2 FQGNSA. This CDR3 is 16 amino acids long. CDR3 region: CASSLGGLAGLNEQFF. The CDR3, as DNA: TGTGCCAGCAGCTTAGGGGGACTAGCGGGGCTCAATGAGCAGTTCTTC.

The chain couples TRBV4-1 to TRBJ2-2, with 7 bases lining up with TRBD2. CDR1 MGHRA and CDR2 YSYEKL come from the germline V gene. CDR3 length: 16 residues. V shed 4 bases, J shed 5 bases, and the junction held 10 bases outside the gene matches. The CDR3, as DNA: TGCGCCAGCAGCCCGGCGGCGGGGGTAGGGACCGGGGAGCTGTTTTTT. This translates into CASSPAAGVGTGELFF.

The chain recombines TRBV5-1 with TRBJ2-3; D may be TRBD1 (6 bases). Trimming removed 4 bases from V and 5 bases from J, with 11 bases in between. This CDR3 contains 13 residues. The germline V gene encodes CDR1 SGHRS and CDR2 YFSETQ. The CDR3 sequence: CASSPQGLDTQYF. For the CDR3, the DNA is TGCGCCAGCAGCCCACAGGGTTTAGATACGCAGTATTTT.

The V and J genes are TRBV19 and TRBJ1-6, with D tentatively TRBD1 (5 bases). V was clipped by 5 bases and J by 6 bases, with 17 bases between them. The length of the CDR3 is 16 residues. The germline V gene encodes CDR1 LNHDA and CDR2 SQIVND (reference sequence). CDR3 loop: CASSFLGGIGNSPLHF. CDR3 sequence (DNA): TGTGCCAGTAGTTTCCTCGGGGGTATCGGTAATTCACCCCTCCACTTT.

The rearrangement joins TRBV5-6 to TRBJ1-4, with D perhaps TRBD1 (5 bases). The CDR3 is 14 residues long. CDR1 and CDR2 from the germline V gene are SGHDT and YYEEEE. Trimming removed 1 base from V and 10 bases from J, with 14 bases in between. Here the CDR3 reads CASSLRWGWGKLFF. The CDR3 region has the DNA TGTGCCAGCAGCTTGCGATGGGGCTGGGGAAAACTGTTTTTT.

This clone was detected a few times. The gene calls are TRBV19 and TRBJ1-6; 10 nucleotides align to TRBD1. The length of the CDR3 is 13 residues. The germline V gene has CDR1 LNHDA and CDR2 SQIVND (reference sequence). V was pared by 8 bases and J by 7 bases, with 2 bases of the junction left unmatched. The CDR3 DNA sequence: TGTGCCAGTCGGACAGGGGGGAATTCACCCCTCCACTTT. This gives the protein CASRTGGNSPLHF.

The CDR3 region has the DNA TGTGCCAGCACCGGACAGGGACCCGGTGAAAAACTGTTTTTT. It specifies CASTGQGPGEKLFF. The chain is built from TRBV6-1 and TRBJ1-4; 8 positions agree with TRBD1. The CDR3 spans 14 residues. V shed 7 bases and J 7 bases; nucleotides not matched to a gene: 8. Germline V gives CDR1 MNHNS, CDR2 SASEGT.

The rearrangement links TRBV2 to TRBJ2-7, with unresolved D. Trimming removed 8 bases from V and 0 bases from J, with 11 bases in between. The CDR3 runs to 13 residues. CDR1 SNHLY and CDR2 FYNNEI come from the germline V gene. CDR3 bases: TGTGCCAGCCGAGACATCCCCTCCTACGAGCAGTACTTC. As protein: CASRDIPSYEQYF.

This clone has a handful of counts. The rearrangement uses TRBV19 and TRBJ2-7, with D unresolved. Germline V gene lookup returns CDR1 LNHDA and CDR2 SQIVND (reference sequence). Trimming took 4 bases from V and 2 from J, leaving 12 bases between them. CDR3 length equals 14 residues. CDR3 residues: CASSTTTGPYEQYF. The CDR3 DNA reads TGTGCCAGTAGTACCACAACGGGTCCCTACGAGCAGTACTTC.

V and J are TRBV29-1 and TRBJ2-1; 11 nucleotides agree with TRBD2. V lost 3 bases to trimming and J lost 6 bases; unmatched junction nucleotides: 7. There are 15 residues in the CDR3. Germline V gene data show CDR1 as SQVTM and CDR2 as ANQGSEA. CDR3 DNA sequence: TGCAGCGTTGATCAACTAGCGGGAGAGTTCAATGAGCAGTTCTTC. Protein product: CSVDQLAGEFNEQFF.

Concerning this clone itself: Additional DNA sequences in this sample encode the identical CDR3. This rearrangement joins TRBV9 to TRBJ1-1, with D possibly TRBD1 on 5 matching bases. The CDR3 covers 14 residues. V gave up 0 bases and J gave up 0 bases, with 6 bases separating them. Germline V gene sequence: CDR1 SGDLS, CDR2 YYNGEE. The CDR3 bases are TGTGCCAGCAGCGTAGCAGGGATGAACACTGAAGCTTTCTTT. It codes for CASSVAGMNTEAFF.

This clone was recorded only once. The junction departs from germline at one end; a sequencing error may be responsible. Other DNA sequences in this sample translate to the same CDR3. The chain combines TRBV29-1 with TRBJ2-7; 11 bases are a match to TRBD1. Germline V gene lookup returns CDR1 SQVTM and CDR2 ANQGSEA. The CDR3 spans 13 residues. This CDR3 reads CSAGTGGPYEQYF. The CDR3 DNA follows: TGCAGCGCAGGGACAGGGGGACCCTATGAGCAGTACTTC.

The V gene is TRBV19, the J gene TRBJ1-2; 9 bases agree with TRBD1. In germline, CDR1 is LNHDA, CDR2 SQIVND (reference sequence). The CDR3 covers 15 residues. V shed 0 bases, J shed 8 bases, and the junction held 7 bases outside the gene matches. CDR3 protein: CASSIEGTGHWGYTF. CDR3 DNA: TGTGCCAGTAGTATAGAAGGGACAGGGCATTGGGGCTACACCTTC.

This chain links TRBV5-1 with TRBJ2-7; 8 nucleotides line up with TRBD2. This CDR3 has 15 amino acids. V shed 3 bases, J shed 2 bases, and the junction held 7 bases outside the gene matches. Germline V gives CDR1 SGHRS, CDR2 YFSETQ. The CDR3 loop reads CASSWSTSVPYEQYF. The CDR3, as DNA: TGCGCCAGCAGCTGGTCGACTAGCGTACCCTACGAGCAGTACTTC.

The chain combines TRBV5-4 with TRBJ1-1; 7 nucleotides align to TRBD1. Losses at the gene ends were 2 bases for V and 5 bases for J; bases not matched to a gene: 9. CDR3 length: 15 amino acids. Germline CDR1 and CDR2: SGHNT and YYREEE (reference sequence). CDR3 sequence reads: CASSFRRGTGTEAFF. The CDR3 DNA follows: TGTGCCAGCAGCTTTCGCAGGGGGACGGGTACTGAAGCTTTCTTT.